One sample yielded the 23 T cell receptor beta chains listed below, sequenced in a study of T cell repertoires in cytomegalovirus infection. Each CDR3 protein is one row after TCRdb ran MiXCR on the reads. Of around 500,000 distinct CDR3 sequences in the sample, approximately 40% were seen once. For these receptors, no antigen is known. The sequences come from cultured PBMCs, collected from culture after CMV antigen stimulation. Receptors were obtained from a human donor in good health (CMV status not recorded). Some clones in this sample may be carry-over from other donors' samples.

V usage is TRBV7-2 and J usage is TRBJ2-5; TRBD2 matches 8 bases. Germline V gives CDR1 SGHTA, CDR2 FQGNSA. CDR3 size: 18 residues. Trimming took 5 bases from V and 5 from J; bases not matched to a gene: 19. The CDR3 bases are TGTGCCAGCAGCAAACCGGGCTTGCGGGGGGATTTTCGGGAGACCCAGTACTTC. Translating it yields CASSKPGLRGDFRETQYF.

This clonotype was detected only a few times. The V call is TRBV7-9, the J call TRBJ2-1; possibly TRBD1 or TRBD2 for D (7 bases each). V was cut by 5 bases and J by 5 bases, with 25 bases left in between. The length of the CDR3 is 18 residues. CDR1 SEHNR and CDR2 FQNEAQ come from the germline V gene (reference sequence). The CDR3 DNA follows: TGTGCCAGCAGCCCCATACGGCTAAGGGGGCGGGGGAACAATGAGCAGTTCTTC. It translates to CASSPIRLRGRGNNEQFF.

This clonotype was seen only a few times. The chain carries TRBV7-2 and TRBJ1-5, with TRBD1 matching over 10 bases. The CDR3 is 15 residues long. V shed 5 bases, J shed 3 bases, and the junction held 4 bases outside the gene matches. Per the germline V gene, CDR1 is SGHTA and CDR2 is FQGNSA. The CDR3, as DNA: TGTGCCAGCAGCCCAGGGACAGGGGACAATCAGCCCCAGCATTTT. Translation gives CASSPGTGDNQPQHF.

This clonotype was picked up a small number of times. The chain uses TRBV6-1 and TRBJ1-1; D is undetermined. Per germline, CDR1 MNHNS and CDR2 SASEGT. The V gene lost 1 base and the J gene lost 7 bases, with 10 bases spanning the gap. The CDR3 runs 13 residues. The CDR3 nucleotides read TGTGCCAGCAGTGAAGTCTTTTTGATTGAAGCTTTCTTT. Translating gives CASSEVFLIEAFF.

This clonotype was detected only a few times. The genes are TRBV27 and TRBJ2-7, with D maybe TRBD2 (5 bases). Germline V CDR1 and CDR2: MNHEY, SMNVEV (reference sequence). V was trimmed by 5 bases and J by 1 base, leaving 12 bases between them. CDR3 length equals 14 residues. The CDR3 sequence is CASSPNIASYEQYF. CDR3 DNA sequence: TGTGCCAGCAGTCCAAATATAGCGTCCTACGAGCAGTACTTC.

With respect to this clonotype: A junction boundary mismatches the germline segment, possibly from a read error. The rearrangement joins TRBV5-4 to TRBJ2-5; D gene unclear. CDR1 SGHNT and CDR2 YYREEE come from the germline V gene (reference sequence). CDR3 length: 13 amino acids. CDR3 coding DNA: TGTGCCAGCAGATTGGAAGGCCGTGAGACCCAGTACTTC. Protein: CASRLEGRETQYF.

The rearrangement joins TRBV29-1 to TRBJ1-2; 8 nucleotides align to TRBD1. CDR1 SQVTM and CDR2 ANQGSEA come from the germline V gene. V shed 7 bases and J 4 bases; nucleotides not matched to a gene: 14. There are 15 residues in the CDR3. CDR3 amino acids: CSAIGQGGTGYGYTF. The CDR3 bases are TGCAGCGCCATCGGACAGGGAGGGACTGGCTATGGCTACACCTTC. Full variable domain (missing parts from reference TRBV29-1 and TRBJ1-2): SAVISQKPSRDICQRGTSLTIQCQVDSQVTMMFWYRQQPGQSLTLIATANQGSEATYESGFVIDKFPISRPNLTFSTLTVSNMSPEDSSIYLCSAIGQGGTGYGYTFGSGTRLTVV.

This clonotype was picked up a small number of times. The rearrangement joins TRBV6-1 to TRBJ2-3; TRBD1 is a possible D gene (5 bases). The CDR3 is 12 residues long. Trimming shortened V by 6 bases and J by 5 bases, and 9 bases separated the two germline ends. Germline V gene lookup returns CDR1 MNHNS and CDR2 SASEGT. CDR3: CASRLTGDTQYF. CDR3 nucleotide sequence: TGTGCCAGCAGACTAACAGGAGATACGCAGTATTTT.

This clonotype was seen at least ten times. This chain links TRBV11-2 with TRBJ1-6, with unresolved D. Germline values: CDR1 SGHAT, CDR2 FQNNGV. The length of the CDR3 is 16 residues. Trimming cost V 1 base and J 0 bases, with 7 bases left between them. CDR3 region: CASSLVPGSYNSPLHF. The DNA of the CDR3 is TGTGCCAGCAGCTTAGTCCCCGGCTCCTATAATTCACCCCTCCACTTT.

This clonotype has just a few counts. The CDR3 sequence: CAISEFEEDTQYF. The CDR3 DNA reads TGTGCCATCAGTGAATTCGAGGAAGATACGCAGTATTTT. This sequence joins TRBV10-3 and TRBJ2-3; D gene unclear. The CDR3 covers 13 residues. Germline V CDR1 and CDR2: ENHRY, SYGVKD. Trimming took off 3 bases at V and 5 bases at J, with 9 bases between the two ends.

This clonotype was found a few times. The genes are TRBV7-2 and TRBJ2-3; the match to TRBD2 covers 9 bases. Per the germline V gene, CDR1 is SGHTA and CDR2 is FQGNSA. V dropped 3 bases and J dropped 1; count of bases not matched to a gene: 2. The CDR3 spans 15 residues. CDR3 amino acids: CASSFRTSGTDTQYF. The CDR3 DNA sequence: TGTGCCAGCAGCTTCAGGACTAGCGGCACAGATACGCAGTATTTT.

The chain links TRBV18 to TRBJ2-1; 7 nucleotides match TRBD1. The CDR3 runs to 14 residues. J was trimmed by 14 bases and V by 2 bases; bases with no gene match: 12. Germline values: CDR1 KGHSH, CDR2 LQKENI. The DNA for the CDR3 is TGTGCCAGCTCACCAACTACTACAGGGGTAAGAGAGTTCTTC. It translates to CASSPTTTGVREFF.

The rearrangement joins TRBV6-8 to TRBJ2-7; the D gene is possibly TRBD1 (6 bases). V was shortened by 6 bases and J by 0 bases, with 18 bases between the two germline ends. The CDR3 totals 16 residues. Looked up from germline, CDR1 is MNHGY and CDR2 is SAAAGT. CDR3 sequence reads: CASSGRGRGSSYEQYF. The CDR3 DNA reads as TGTGCCAGCAGCGGTAGGGGCAGGGGCAGCTCCTACGAGCAGTACTTC.

The chain has TRBV29-1 and TRBJ2-2; the match to TRBD1 covers 10 bases. The CDR3 has 11 amino acids. Germline V gene lookup returns CDR1 SQVTM and CDR2 ANQGSEA. V gave up 7 bases and J gave up 11 bases; unmatched junction bases: 4. CDR3 residues: CSGGQGDELFF. Written as DNA, the CDR3 is TGCAGCGGCGGACAGGGGGACGAGCTGTTTTTT.

The CDR3 sequence is CASSLLGSMGTGELFF. The DNA of the CDR3 is TGTGCCAGCAGCTTACTGGGTAGTATGGGCACCGGGGAGCTGTTTTTT. The genes are TRBV7-2 and TRBJ2-2; D unclear. Per germline, CDR1 SGHTA and CDR2 FQGNSA. The CDR3 spans 16 residues. V gave up 2 bases and J gave up 4 bases, with 14 bases separating them.

This clonotype occurred many times. CDR3 sequence reads: CASSRDRGTIYEQYF. CDR3 nucleotides: TGTGCCAGCAGCAGAGACAGGGGTACTATCTACGAGCAGTACTTC. The J gene is TRBJ2-7, the V gene TRBV7-2; TRBD1 matches 8 bases. The CDR3 has 15 amino acids. The V and J ends lost 5 bases and 3 bases, in that order; junction bases with no gene match: 9. Germline V gene lookup returns CDR1 SGHTA and CDR2 FQGNSA. The full variable domain, in which reference TRBV7-2 and TRBJ2-7 provide the parts outside the CDR3, is GAGVSQSPSNKVTEKGKDVELRCDPISGHTALYWYRQSLGQGLEFLIYFQGNSAPDKSGLPSDRFSAERTGGSVSTLTIQRTQQEDSAVYLCASSRDRGTIYEQYFGPGTRLTVT.

This clonotype was seen a single time. This sequence joins TRBV6-2 or TRBV6-3 and TRBJ1-5, with TRBD1 matching 8 bases. V dropped 5 bases and J dropped 4; count of bases not matched to a gene: 10. The CDR3 spans 16 residues. Germline V lookup: CDR1 MNHEY, CDR2 SVGEGT. In nucleotides, the CDR3 is TGTGCCAGCAGTAAGAGGACAGGGCAAAGAAATCAGCCCCAGCATTTT. It codes for CASSKRTGQRNQPQHF.

The J gene is TRBJ1-2, the V gene TRBV11-2, with TRBD1 as a possible D gene (5 bases). CDR3 length: 16 residues. Per the germline V gene, CDR1 is SGHAT and CDR2 is FQNNGV. Between the trimmed V and J ends, which lost 2 bases and 4 bases, there was a span of 17 bases. CDR3: CASSLYRQPTSYGYTF. DNA of the CDR3: TGTGCCAGCAGCTTATATAGACAGCCGACGAGCTATGGCTACACCTTC.

The V call is TRBV28, the J call TRBJ2-3, with D possibly TRBD2 on 7 matching bases. Germline lookup yields CDR1 MDHEN and CDR2 SYDVKM. The germline V and J ends were trimmed by 5 bases and 0 bases, with 21 bases remaining between them. This CDR3 is built from 18 residues. CDR3 sequence reads: CASSTLRGAVGSTDTQYF. DNA for the CDR3: TGTGCCAGCAGTACCCTCCGGGGGGCCGTGGGAAGCACAGATACGCAGTATTTT.

The sample holds a few counts of this clonotype. The chain couples TRBV7-2 to TRBJ2-1; no definite D call. The V gene lost 5 bases and the J gene lost 8 bases, with 13 bases spanning the gap. CDR3 length equals 13 residues. Germline values: CDR1 SGHTA, CDR2 FQGNSA. CDR3 nucleotide sequence: TGTGCCAGCAGCGCCTTTATTGGCTATGAGCAGTTCTTC. This gives the protein CASSAFIGYEQFF.

The chain has TRBV7-2 and TRBJ1-5; 9 bases map to TRBD1. V lost 3 bases, J lost 5 bases, and 5 bases stayed unmatched. This CDR3 is built from 15 residues. In germline, CDR1 is SGHTA, CDR2 FQGNSA. DNA for the CDR3: TGTGCCAGCAGCTTCTCCGGGACAGGGCATCAGCCCCAGCATTTT. The encoded protein is CASSFSGTGHQPQHF.

The CDR3 here is CASSTQTLLQETQYF. CDR3 nucleotides: TGTGCCAGCAGCACTCAGACACTGCTCCAAGAGACCCAGTACTTC. V is TRBV7-2 and J is TRBJ2-5, with D unresolved. Germline V gene data show CDR1 as SGHTA and CDR2 as FQGNSA. The CDR3 spans 15 residues. V shed 5 bases and J shed 1 base, with 14 bases lying between them.

In this sample, this clonotype turned up a few times. V gene TRBV6-6 combines with J gene TRBJ1-1; TRBD1 agrees at 9 bases. V lost 4 bases, J lost 11 bases, and 2 bases stayed unmatched. CDR3 length equals 11 residues. The germline V gene encodes CDR1 MNHNY and CDR2 SVGAGI (reference sequence). CDR3 nucleotide sequence: TGTGCCAGCAGTTCGGACAGGGGTGCTTTCTTT. Translating it yields CASSSDRGAFF.